Shown below are 28 T cell receptor beta chains from a single sample sequenced in a study of a mutant IDH1 vaccine in newly diagnosed glioma. TCRdb's copy holds only in-frame clones and misses some; the assay was immunoSEQ multiplex PCR. The table lists about 77,000 clones, approximately 85% of them singletons, with approximately 0.8% in the top ten. Time point described: week 23, last vaccination. Every single dose of the vaccine, 300 ug of mutant IDH1 20-mer peptide, came with topical imiquimod. No antigens are known for them. The starting material was PBMCs, obtained from a glioma patient whose treatment included an IDH1 peptide vaccine. All receptors derive from a woman in her 50s with glioma.

The genes are TRBV6-5 and TRBJ1-6; possible D gene TRBD1, 5 bases. CDR3 length: 15 amino acids. V lost 8 bases and J lost 9, with 20 bases in between. Germline assignment: CDR1 MNHEY and CDR2 SVGAGI. The CDR3 sequence: CASGTFSGTASPLHF. CDR3 bases: TGTGCCAGCGGAACTTTTTCAGGGACGGCTTCACCCCTCCACTTT.

The chain employs TRBV28 and TRBJ2-1; possible D gene TRBD2, 5 bases. The germline V gene encodes CDR1 MDHEN and CDR2 SYDVKM. This CDR3 is 17 amino acids long. Trimming removed 5 bases from V and 2 bases from J, with 19 bases in between. The CDR3 region is CASSGPWRARPYNEQFF. In DNA form, the CDR3 reads TGTGCCAGCAGTGGGCCCTGGCGGGCCCGCCCCTACAATGAGCAGTTCTTC.

The V call is TRBV7-2, the J call TRBJ2-7; 9 bases align to TRBD2. The J segment lost 0 bases and the V segment lost 0 bases, leaving 0 bases of the junction unmatched. This CDR3 region has 15 residues. Germline assignment: CDR1 SGHTA and CDR2 FQGNSA. The CDR3 spells CASSLASGSSYEQYF. Written as DNA, the CDR3 is TGTGCCAGCAGCTTAGCTAGCGGGAGCTCCTACGAGCAGTACTTC. Combining the CDR3 with reference TRBV7-2 and TRBJ2-7 gives the whole variable domain GAGVSQSPSNKVTEKGKDVELRCDPISGHTALYWYRQSLGQGLEFLIYFQGNSAPDKSGLPSDRFSAERTGGSVSTLTIQRTQQEDSAVYLCASSLASGSSYEQYFGPGTRLTVT.

V and J are TRBV15 and TRBJ2-7; D unresolved. The ends were cut back, 1 base at V and 9 bases at J, with 16 bases in the middle. The CDR3 contains 14 residues. In germline, CDR1 is LNHNV, CDR2 YYDKDF (reference sequence). CDR3 sequence (DNA): TGTGCCACCAGCAGAGGGCTTGAGACATCAGGGCAGTACTTC. Its translation: CATSRGLETSGQYF. Full variable domain (rest looked up from reference TRBV15 and TRBJ2-7): DAMVIQNPRYQVTQFGKPVTLSCSQTLNHNVMYWYQQKSSQAPKLLFHYYDKDFNNEADTPDNFQSRRPNTSFCFLDIRSPGLGDTAMYLCATSRGLETSGQYFGPGTRLTVT.

V is TRBV6-4 and J is TRBJ1-5, with D perhaps TRBD1 (5 bases). The germline CDR1 and CDR2 sequences are MRHNA and SNTAGT. V lost 0 bases and J 6 bases, leaving 12 bases between the germline ends. CDR3 length: 15 amino acids. The CDR3 DNA sequence: TGTGCCAGCAGTGACTCGAGGGGCTGGGGTCAGCCCCAGCATTTT. It yields the protein CASSDSRGWGQPQHF.

The CDR3 loop is CASSLGPQGNEQFF. CDR3 bases: TGCGCCAGCAGCTTGGGACCTCAGGGCAATGAGCAGTTCTTC. The chain uses TRBV5-1 and TRBJ2-1, with D perhaps matching TRBD1 (5 bases). CDR3 size: 14 residues. Germline CDR1 SGHRS, CDR2 YFSETQ. V lost 0 bases and J lost 6, with 10 bases in between.

The rearrangement joins TRBV27 to TRBJ2-7; 7 bases agree with TRBD1. In germline, CDR1 is MNHEY, CDR2 SMNVEV (reference sequence). J was trimmed by 4 bases and V by 3 bases; bases with no gene match: 6. This CDR3 has 14 amino acids. DNA for the CDR3: TGTGCCAGCAGTTTTACGGGACAGCTATACGAGCAGTACTTC. This translates into CASSFTGQLYEQYF.

This clone appeared a few times. The chain employs TRBV5-6 and TRBJ1-5; D is uncertain. Germline CDR1 reads SGHDT; CDR2 reads YYEEEE. V dropped 0 bases and J dropped 0 bases, with 4 bases sitting between them. This CDR3 contains 14 residues. The CDR3 reads CASSLAISNQPQHF. Written as DNA, the CDR3 is TGTGCCAGCAGCTTGGCCATTAGCAATCAGCCCCAGCATTTT.

The rearrangement links TRBV30 to TRBJ2-1, with TRBD1 identical over 10 bases. The ends lost 4 bases at V and 5 bases at J; junction bases unmatched: 8. Germline CDR1 and CDR2: GTSNPN and SVGIG (reference sequence). CDR3 size: 15 residues. The CDR3 DNA reads TGTGCCTGGAACCCGACAGGGGGCCCGAACAATGAGCAGTTCTTC. Protein sequence: CAWNPTGGPNNEQFF. The variable domain in full, completed from reference TRBV30 and TRBJ2-1, reads SQTIHQWPATLVQPVGSPLSLECTVEGTSNPNLYWYRQAAGRGLQLLFYSVGIGQISSEVPQNLSASRPQDRQFILSSKKLLLSDSGFYLCAWNPTGGPNNEQFFGPGTRLTVL.

This clone has only one observation. The chain links TRBV4-1 to TRBJ2-3, with a possible D match to TRBD2 (5 bases). Germline CDR1 MGHRA, CDR2 YSYEKL. Trimming pared 0 bases from V and 4 bases from J, leaving 11 bases between. The CDR3 contains 15 residues. The CDR3 reads CASSQEGKEADTQYF. CDR3 coding DNA: TGCGCCAGCAGCCAAGAAGGGAAGGAGGCAGATACGCAGTATTTT.

The chain employs TRBV7-8 and TRBJ2-5; 13 nucleotides align to TRBD2. The CDR3 spans 16 residues. The V gene end was trimmed by 3 bases and the J gene end by 4 bases; junction bases not matched to a gene: 5. Per the germline V gene, CDR1 is SGHVS and CDR2 is FQNEAQ. The CDR3: CASSFTSGGGLETQYF. The CDR3 bases are TGTGCCAGCAGCTTCACTAGCGGGGGGGGGTTAGAGACCCAGTACTTC. The whole variable domain, filled in from reference TRBV7-8 and TRBJ2-5, reads GAGVSQSPRYKVAKRGQDVALRCDPISGHVSLFWYQQALGQGPEFLTYFQNEAQLDKSGLPSDRFFAERPEGSVSTLKIQRTQQEDSAVYLCASSFTSGGGLETQYFGPGTRLLVL.

V and J are TRBV6-5 and TRBJ2-7; a weak D match, TRBD1 (5 bases). Germline loops: CDR1 MNHEY, CDR2 SVGAGI. The V gene lost 0 bases and the J gene lost 1 base, with 7 bases spanning the gap. This CDR3 region has 14 residues. CDR3: CASSYSRQSYEQYF. The CDR3 coding sequence is TGTGCCAGCAGTTACTCGAGACAGTCCTACGAGCAGTACTTC.

The rearrangement joins TRBV2 to TRBJ2-5; D is perhaps TRBD2 (6 bases). The germline gives CDR1 SNHLY, CDR2 FYNNEI. Trimming took off 0 bases at V and 6 bases at J, with 17 bases between the two ends. CDR3 length equals 16 residues. For the CDR3, the DNA is TGTGCCAGCAGTGAAGCGGGGTCGGGGGTAGACAAGACCCAGTACTTC. This codes for CASSEAGSGVDKTQYF.

The genes are TRBV6-1 and TRBJ2-1, with 8 bases fitting TRBD1. Losses at the gene ends were 6 bases for V and 1 base for J; bases not matched to a gene: 5. The CDR3 has 15 residues. Germline-derived CDR1 and CDR2 are MNHNS and SASEGT. The CDR3 DNA reads TGTGCCAGCAGGGACAGGGAGAGGTCCTACAATGAGCAGTTCTTC. Translation gives CASRDRERSYNEQFF.

The chain has TRBV6-6 and TRBJ2-5; D is tentatively TRBD1 or TRBD2 (5 bases each). The J call may be faulty, since TRBJ2-7 better matches the DNA end. The CDR3 runs 15 residues. The germline V gene has CDR1 MNHNY and CDR2 SVGAGI (reference sequence). Written as DNA, the CDR3 is TGTGCCAGCAGTTACACTAAGGGACCCCCTTACGAGCAGTACTTC. It codes for CASSYTKGPPYEQYF.

CDR3: CASSPLAGADTQYF. The DNA of the CDR3 is TGTGCCAGTAGTCCCCTAGCGGGAGCAGATACGCAGTATTTT. The chain recombines TRBV19 with TRBJ2-3; 10 bases are a match to TRBD2. From germline, CDR1 is LNHDA and CDR2 SQIVND (reference sequence). The ends lost 5 bases at V and 4 bases at J; junction bases unmatched: 3. The CDR3 sequence is 14 residues long. Together with reference TRBV19 and TRBJ2-3, the CDR3 gives the full variable domain: DGGITQSPKYLFRKEGQNVTLSCEQNLNHDAMYWYRQDPGQGLRLIYYSQIVNDFQKGDIAEGYSVSREKKESFPLTVTSAQKNPTAFYLCASSPLAGADTQYFGPGTRLTVL.

Here the CDR3 DNA reads TGTGCCACCAGCAGAGATCTTGGGACAGGGTCCTACGAGCAGTACTTC. Its protein is CATSRDLGTGSYEQYF. The chain uses TRBV15 and TRBJ2-7; 9 bases match TRBD1. The length of the CDR3 is 16 residues. Looked up from germline, CDR1 is LNHNV and CDR2 is YYDKDF (reference sequence). With V trimmed by 0 bases and J by 1 base, 4 bases remained unmatched.

This sequence joins TRBV10-1 and TRBJ2-5, with a tentative D call TRBD2 (5 bases). This CDR3 is built from 15 residues. The germline gives CDR1 WNHNN, CDR2 SYGVQD (reference sequence). Trimming stripped 0 bases from V and 7 bases from J, with 15 bases between. CDR3: CASSESEGLSGTQYF. CDR3 sequence (DNA): TGCGCCAGCAGTGAGTCTGAGGGCTTATCGGGGACCCAGTACTTC.

The CDR3 spells CASSMTSVQETQYF. The CDR3 DNA reads TGTGCCAGCAGCATGACTAGCGTCCAAGAGACCCAGTACTTC. The chain has TRBV9 and TRBJ2-5, with TRBD2 matching over 8 bases. V dropped 4 bases and J dropped 1; count of bases not matched to a gene: 3. The CDR3 has 14 amino acids. Germline V gives CDR1 SGDLS, CDR2 YYNGEE.

The sample holds a few counts of this clone. The genes are TRBV7-3 and TRBJ2-2; D uncertain. V dropped 5 bases and J dropped 8 bases, with 9 bases sitting between them. Germline-derived CDR1 and CDR2 are SGHTA and FQGTGA. There are 12 residues in the CDR3. The CDR3, as DNA: TGTGCCAGCAGCCCAAGACCAGGGGAGCTGTTTTTT. This gives the protein CASSPRPGELFF.

The chain joins TRBV28 to TRBJ2-7, with 7 bases matching TRBD2. V lost 3 bases, J lost 2 bases, and 1 base stayed unmatched. Per the germline V gene, CDR1 is MDHEN and CDR2 is SYDVKM. There are 13 residues in the CDR3. This CDR3 is CASSFLAAYEQYF. In DNA form, the CDR3 reads TGTGCCAGCAGTTTTCTAGCGGCCTACGAGCAGTACTTC. The full variable domain, its missing parts supplied by reference TRBV28 and TRBJ2-7, is DVKVTQSSRYLVKRTGEKVFLECVQDMDHENMFWYRQDPGLGLRLIYFSYDVKMKEKGDIPEGYSVSREKKERFSLILESASTNQTSMYLCASSFLAAYEQYFGPGTRLTVT.

This chain uses TRBV19 with TRBJ1-6, with TRBD1 matching over 10 bases. CDR1 is LNHDA and CDR2 is SQIVND in the germline V gene (reference sequence). This CDR3 spans 13 amino acids. J gave up 9 bases and V 6 bases, and 2 bases lay outside the gene matches. Here the CDR3 reads CASSRTGGSPLHF. CDR3 sequence (DNA): TGTGCCAGTAGCAGGACAGGGGGTTCACCCCTCCACTTT.

CDR3 in DNA: TGCGCCAGCAGCTTAACTAGCGGGAGTTACGAGCAGTACTTC. The encoded protein is CASSLTSGSYEQYF. The V call is TRBV5-1, the J call TRBJ2-7, with 11 bases aligning to TRBD2. CDR1 and CDR2 from the germline V gene are SGHRS and YFSETQ. CDR3 length: 14 amino acids. Germline trimming cut 2 bases from V and 4 bases from J; bases unmatched to any gene: 2. Variable domain in full (rest from reference TRBV5-1 and TRBJ2-7): KAGVTQTPRYLIKTRGQQVTLSCSPISGHRSVSWYQQTPGQGLQFLFEYFSETQRNKGNFPGRFSGRQFSNSRSEMNVSTLELGDSALYLCASSLTSGSYEQYFGPGTRLTVT.

V is TRBV5-1 and J is TRBJ2-7; a weak D match, TRBD1 (5 bases). CDR3 length: 13 residues. In germline, CDR1 is SGHRS, CDR2 YFSETQ. Trimming left V 2 bases short and J 3 bases short, with 9 bases between. The CDR3 here is CASSFRQGYEQYF. In DNA form, the CDR3 reads TGCGCCAGCAGCTTCCGGCAGGGCTACGAGCAGTACTTC. The variable domain in full, with the rest retrieved from reference TRBV5-1 and TRBJ2-7, is KAGVTQTPRYLIKTRGQQVTLSCSPISGHRSVSWYQQTPGQGLQFLFEYFSETQRNKGNFPGRFSGRQFSNSRSEMNVSTLELGDSALYLCASSFRQGYEQYFGPGTRLTVT.

This clone was recorded once. The V gene is TRBV6-1, the J gene TRBJ2-7; the D is unclear. V was clipped by 6 bases and J by 3 bases, with 9 bases between them. Germline V gene data show CDR1 as MNHNS and CDR2 as SASEGT. The CDR3 is made up of 12 amino acids. The DNA for the CDR3 is TGTGCCAGCAGCAGAGGTGGCTACGAGCAGTACTTC. This sequence encodes CASSRGGYEQYF.

The CDR3 coding sequence is TGTGCCAGCAGCAGGACAGGTTCTAGCTCCTATAATTCACCCCTCCACTTT. This gives the protein CASSRTGSSSYNSPLHF. This sequence joins TRBV7-2 and TRBJ1-6, with 7 bases aligning to TRBD1. CDR1 and CDR2 (germline): SGHTA, FQGNSA. Unmatched junction bases numbered 7, after V lost 5 bases and J lost 0 bases. This CDR3 region has 17 residues.

V gene TRBV2 combines with J gene TRBJ2-7; TRBD2 matches at 12 bases. Germline trimming cut 4 bases from V and 3 bases from J; bases unmatched to any gene: 4. In germline, CDR1 is SNHLY, CDR2 FYNNEI. The CDR3 is made up of 15 amino acids. This chain's CDR3 is CASSGTSGTSYEQYF. CDR3 sequence (DNA): TGTGCCAGCAGTGGGACTAGCGGGACCAGCTACGAGCAGTACTTC.

About this clone itself: At one end the junction does not follow the germline gene, possibly because of a read error. The chain recombines TRBV5-4 with TRBJ2-1, with a possible D match to TRBD2 (5 bases). From germline, CDR1 is SGHNT and CDR2 YYREEE (reference sequence). The CDR3 sequence is 12 residues long. The CDR3 is CASSLPGLSGLF. CDR3 bases: TGTGCCAGCAGCTTGCCCGGACTCTCGGGTCTCTTC.